This is a list of T cell receptor beta chains from one sample in a study of beta chain features in type 1 diabetes. Produced via immunoSEQ multiplex PCR; TCRdb's table is partial and in-frame only. The profile covers around 310,000 clones, with around an eighth appearing a single time and about 0.016% taken by the ten largest. The sample comprised naive CD4+ T cells from blood. Source of these receptors: a woman aged 18-29 years with type 1 diabetes. Both conserved end residues are part of each CDR3. D genes are given only for firm matches. Clone size is shown for a subset of rows, as once, few, many or a class of expanded clone.

-,few,TRBJ1-1,TRBV28,CASSRDNNPLREAFF,TGTGCCAGCAGCCGGGATAACAACCCCCTAAGGGAAGCTTTCTTT
-,-,TRBJ2-7,TRBV5-4,CASSPGGTVPYEQYF,TGTGCCAGCAGCCCAGGGGGGACAGTACCCTACGAGCAGTACTTC
TRBD1,-,TRBJ1-1,TRBV5-1,CASSYSDRGGAEAFF,TGCGCCAGCAGCTATTCTGACAGGGGAGGGGCTGAAGCTTTCTTT
-,few,TRBJ1-2,TRBV25-1,CASSEIQGVGYGYTF,TGTGCCAGCAGTGAGATACAGGGTGTTGGCTATGGCTACACCTTC
TRBD2,few,TRBJ2-3,TRBV11-2,CASSPLAGGLDTQYF,TGTGCCAGCAGCCCCCTGGCGGGAGGGCTAGATACGCAGTATTTT
-,-,TRBJ2-4,TRBV5-4,CASSFSVAKNIQYF,TGTGCCAGCAGCTTCTCGGTAGCCAAAAACATTCAGTACTTC
TRBD1,few,TRBJ1-1,TRBV7-9,CASSVALGTGNTEAFF,TGTGCCAGCAGCGTCGCATTGGGGACAGGGAACACTGAAGCTTTCTTT
-,-,TRBJ2-7,TRBV15,CATSSPGSYEQYF,TGTGCCACCAGCTCCCCGGGCTCCTACGAGCAGTACTTC
TRBD1,-,TRBJ1-1,TRBV7-9,CASRGQMNTEAFF,TGTGCCAGCAGGGGACAGATGAACACTGAAGCTTTCTTT
-,-,TRBJ2-5,TRBV29-1,CSVEGGGRETQYF,TGCAGCGTTGAAGGGGGGGGGCGAGAGACCCAGTACTTC
-,few,TRBJ2-4,TRBV27,CASSPNRGLDIQYF,TGTGCCAGCAGCCCTAACCGAGGGTTGGACATTCAGTACTTC
TRBD1,few,TRBJ2-4,TRBV18,CASSPRHQTGKNIQYF,TGTGCCAGCTCACCAAGACACCAGACAGGGAAAAACATTCAGTACTTC
TRBD1,-,TRBJ1-2,TRBV5-1,CASSLKTGSTTLGYGYTF,TGCGCCAGCAGCTTGAAGACAGGGTCGACGACCCTGGGCTATGGCTACACCTTC
-,few,TRBJ2-5,TRBV7-9,CASSDYGTQETQYF,TGTGCCAGCAGCGACTATGGGACACAAGAGACCCAGTACTTC
-,few,TRBJ1-1,TRBV2,CASSGPGKEGAEAFF,TGTGCCAGCAGTGGCCCTGGGAAGGAGGGCGCTGAAGCTTTCTTT
-,-,TRBJ2-3,TRBV7-2,CASRSAPTSTDTQYF,TGTGCCAGCAGATCGGCCCCGACTAGCACAGATACGCAGTATTTT
-,-,TRBJ1-1,TRBV5-6,CASRPTGKMNTEAFF,TGTGCCAGCAGACCAACAGGGAAAATGAACACTGAAGCTTTCTTT
-,few,TRBJ1-1,TRBV28,CASTDRNTEAFF,TGTGCCAGCACGGACAGGAACACTGAAGCTTTCTTT
-,few,TRBJ1-1,TRBV6-1,CASSGIRGSTEAFF,TGTGCCAGCAGTGGGATTCGGGGTAGCACTGAAGCTTTCTTT
TRBD1,-,TRBJ1-1,TRBV9,CASSLGQGADTEAFF,TGTGCCAGCAGCCTAGGACAGGGGGCGGACACTGAAGCTTTCTTT
-,few,TRBJ1-1,TRBV19,CASSLRGPNTEAFF,TGTGCCAGTAGTCTTAGGGGCCCGAACACTGAAGCTTTCTTT
-,few,TRBJ2-7,TRBV27,CASGQTGAYEQYF,TGTGCCAGCGGACAAACGGGAGCCTACGAGCAGTACTTC
-,-,TRBJ2-5,TRBV6-1,CASSEVTDRETQYF,TGTGCCAGCAGTGAGGTGACAGACCGAGAGACCCAGTACTTC
TRBD2,-,TRBJ2-3,TRBV30,CAWSRSLTSGRASLADTQYF,TGTGCCTGGAGCCGATCTCTGACTAGCGGGAGGGCCTCATTAGCAGATACGCAGTATTTT
-,-,TRBJ2-2,TRBV7-9,CASSLSETGELFF,TGTGCCAGCAGCTTATCAGAAACCGGGGAGCTGTTTTTT
-,-,TRBJ1-2,TRBV7-8,CASSLGPADEGYGYTF,TGTGCCAGCAGCTTGGGCCCAGCGGACGAGGGCTATGGCTACACCTTC
-,-,TRBJ2-1,TRBV6-6,CASSYSGATDYNEQFF,TGTGCCAGCAGTTACTCGGGAGCTACTGACTACAATGAGCAGTTCTTC
TRBD1,-,TRBJ2-2,TRBV2,CASSSRGLGGELFF,TGTGCCAGCAGTTCCAGGGGGCTCGGCGGGGAGCTGTTTTTT
-,-,TRBJ1-1,TRBV30,CAWSIREVAFF,TGTGCCTGGAGTATCAGGGAGGTAGCTTTCTTT
-,few,TRBJ2-7,TRBV28,CASSFGGSSYEQYF,TGTGCCAGCAGTTTCGGGGGATCCTCCTACGAGCAGTACTTC
TRBD2,-,TRBJ2-1,TRBV27,CASSEAGVEYNEQFF,TGTGCCAGCAGCGAAGCGGGAGTAGAGTACAATGAGCAGTTCTTC
TRBD1,-,TRBJ2-2,TRBV30,CAWDRGDGELFF,TGTGCCTGGGACAGGGGTGACGGGGAGCTGTTTTTT
TRBD2,few,TRBJ2-7,TRBV4-1,CASSQDGWTSGSSYEQYF,TGCGCCAGCAGCCAAGATGGGTGGACTAGCGGGAGCTCCTACGAGCAGTACTTC
TRBD2,few,TRBJ2-1,TRBV7-9,CASSQRTSGKDEQFF,TGTGCCAGCAGCCAAAGGACTAGCGGGAAGGATGAGCAGTTCTTC
-,-,TRBJ2-2,TRBV5-1,CASSLGEGDTGELFF,TGCGCCAGCAGCTTGGGAGAAGGGGACACCGGGGAGCTGTTTTTT
-,few,TRBJ1-3,TRBV29-1,CSVGVAPPGNTIYF,TGCAGCGTTGGCGTAGCCCCGCCTGGAAACACCATATATTTT
-,-,TRBJ1-1,TRBV28,CASSSPLSGTEAFF,TGTGCCAGCAGTTCACCGCTTAGTGGCACTGAAGCTTTCTTT
TRBD2,-,TRBJ2-3,TRBV7-3,CASSSLAGRTDTQYF,TGTGCCAGCAGCTCCCTAGCGGGCCGCACAGATACGCAGTATTTT
-,few,TRBJ1-5,TRBV29-1,CSVEAGLNQPQHF,TGCAGCGTTGAGGCAGGGCTAAATCAGCCCCAGCATTTT
-,-,TRBJ2-1,TRBV19,CASSIATRREQFF,TGTGCCAGTAGTATAGCCACTAGGAGGGAGCAGTTCTTC
TRBD1,-,TRBJ1-3,TRBV19,CASSIEGQKGDSGNTIYF,TGTGCCAGTAGTATCGAGGGACAGAAGGGGGACTCTGGAAACACCATATATTTT
-,-,TRBJ2-1,TRBV11-1,CASSLKGGFQSLNEQFF,TGTGCCAGCAGCTTAAAAGGAGGGTTCCAATCCTTAAATGAGCAGTTCTTC
-,-,TRBJ2-7,TRBV7-2,CASSSIPVLYEQYF,TGTGCCAGCAGCTCCATCCCCGTACTCTACGAGCAGTACTTC
TRBD2,few,TRBJ2-1,TRBV18,CASSPREENEQFF,TGTGCCAGCTCTCCCCGGGAGGAGAATGAGCAGTTCTTC
TRBD1,few,TRBJ2-1,TRBV5-1,CASSRPGTGTYNEQFF,TGCGCCAGCAGCCGGCCCGGGACAGGGACTTACAATGAGCAGTTCTTC
-,few,TRBJ1-2,TRBV7-9,CASGAGDYGYTF,TGTGCCAGCGGTGCGGGGGACTATGGCTACACCTTC
TRBD1,once,TRBJ2-7,TRBV5-1,CASSKGQGATRYEQYF,TGCGCCAGCAGCAAGGGACAGGGGGCGACCCGATACGAGCAGTACTTC
TRBD2,few,TRBJ2-3,TRBV9,CASSATLAGGSSVADTQYF,TGTGCCAGCAGCGCAACACTAGCGGGAGGCTCATCCGTAGCAGATACGCAGTATTTT
TRBD1,-,TRBJ1-2,TRBV15,CATSRVQGTGNYGYTF,TGTGCCACCAGCAGAGTCCAAGGGACAGGGAACTATGGCTACACCTTC
TRBD2,few,TRBJ2-1,TRBV7-2,CASSFPSSGSVSSYNEQFF,TGTGCCAGCAGCTTCCCCTCTAGCGGGAGCGTTAGCTCCTACAATGAGCAGTTCTTC
TRBD2,few,TRBJ2-7,TRBV4-1,CASSPSGGPYEQYF,TGCGCCAGCAGCCCCAGCGGGGGCCCTTACGAGCAGTACTTC
TRBD1,-,TRBJ2-1,TRBV6-5,CASSRDSYNEQFF,TGTGCCAGCAGCCGGGACAGCTACAATGAGCAGTTCTTC
-,-,TRBJ1-3,TRBV29-1,CSVEQGNTIYF,TGCAGCGTCGAACAGGGAAACACCATATATTTT
-,-,TRBJ1-2,TRBV5-4,CASSFRTSAENYGYTF,TGTGCCAGCAGCTTTAGAACGTCGGCGGAGAACTATGGCTACACCTTC
-,-,TRBJ2-2,TRBV11-2,CASSFRQVTGELFF,TGTGCCAGCAGCTTCCGACAGGTCACCGGGGAGCTGTTTTTT